This T cell receptor (beta chain) derives from a study of pediatric ulcerative colitis. The method was immunoSEQ multiplex PCR; TCRdb's version includes in-frame clones alone and lacks a portion of them. The data hold about 64,000 clones, with less than 90% observed a single time. A single count supports this clone. The CDR3 is 14 amino acids. The junction had 2 bases not matched to a gene; V was cut back by 0 bases and J by 8 bases. The V gene's germline CDR1 is SGHDT and CDR2 YYEEEE. The receptor's source is a boy aged 5-17 years with severe ulcerative colitis. Sequencing used blood. The V call is TRBV5-6, the J call TRBJ2-1; 10 bases match TRBD1. The CDR3 region has the DNA TGTGCCAGCAGCTTGGGACAGGGGGCCTATGAGCAGTTCTTC. Translation: CASSLGQGAYEQFF.